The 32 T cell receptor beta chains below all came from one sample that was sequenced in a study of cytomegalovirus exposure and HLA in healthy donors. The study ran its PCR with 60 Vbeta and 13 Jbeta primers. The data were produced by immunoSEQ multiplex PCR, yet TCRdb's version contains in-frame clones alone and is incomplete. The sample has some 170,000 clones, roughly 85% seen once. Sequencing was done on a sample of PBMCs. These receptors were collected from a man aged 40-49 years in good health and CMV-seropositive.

This CDR3 reads CASSPGQGFYGYTF. In DNA, the CDR3 is TGCGCCAGCAGCCCCGGACAGGGATTCTATGGCTACACCTTC. The genes are TRBV5-1 and TRBJ1-2; 8 positions agree with TRBD1. Germline V CDR1 and CDR2: SGHRS, YFSETQ. The CDR3 contains 14 residues. V was clipped by 4 bases and J by 4 bases; unmatched bases: 6.

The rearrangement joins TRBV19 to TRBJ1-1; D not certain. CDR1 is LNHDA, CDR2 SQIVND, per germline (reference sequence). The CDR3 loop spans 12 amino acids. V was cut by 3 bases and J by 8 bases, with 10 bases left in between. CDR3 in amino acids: CASSIAGVEAFF. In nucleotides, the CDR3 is TGTGCCAGTAGTATCGCCGGAGTCGAAGCTTTCTTT.

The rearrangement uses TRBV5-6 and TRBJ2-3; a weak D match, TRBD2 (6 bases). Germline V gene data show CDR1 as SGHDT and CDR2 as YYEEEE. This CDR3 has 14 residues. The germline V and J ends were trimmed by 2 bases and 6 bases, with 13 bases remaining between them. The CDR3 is CASSFGTALDTQYF. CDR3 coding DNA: TGTGCCAGCAGCTTCGGGACTGCATTGGATACGCAGTATTTT. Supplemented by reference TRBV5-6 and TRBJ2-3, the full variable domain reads DAGVTQSPTHLIKTRGQQVTLRCSPKSGHDTVSWYQQALGQGPQFIFQYYEEEERQRGNFPDRFSGHQFPNYSSELNVNALLLGDSALYLCASSFGTALDTQYFGPGTRLTVL.

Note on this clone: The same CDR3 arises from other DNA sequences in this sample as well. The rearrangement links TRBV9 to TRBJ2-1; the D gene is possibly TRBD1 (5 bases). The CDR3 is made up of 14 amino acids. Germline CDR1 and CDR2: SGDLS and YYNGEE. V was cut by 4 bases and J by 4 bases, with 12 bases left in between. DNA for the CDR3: TGTGCCAGCAGCCCTCGACAGAAATACAATGAGCAGTTCTTC. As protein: CASSPRQKYNEQFF. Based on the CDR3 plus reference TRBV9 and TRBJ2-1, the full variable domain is DSGVTQTPKHLITATGQRVTLRCSPRSGDLSVYWYQQSLDQGLQFLIQYYNGEERAKGNILERFSAQQFPDLHSELNLSSLELGDSALYFCASSPRQKYNEQFFGPGTRLTVL.

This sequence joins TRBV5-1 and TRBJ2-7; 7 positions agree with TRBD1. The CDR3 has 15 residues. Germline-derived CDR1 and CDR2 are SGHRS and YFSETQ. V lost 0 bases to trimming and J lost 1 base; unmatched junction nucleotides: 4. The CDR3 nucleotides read TGCGCCAGCAGCTTGGATACGACAGGGTCCTACGAGCAGTACTTC. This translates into CASSLDTTGSYEQYF.

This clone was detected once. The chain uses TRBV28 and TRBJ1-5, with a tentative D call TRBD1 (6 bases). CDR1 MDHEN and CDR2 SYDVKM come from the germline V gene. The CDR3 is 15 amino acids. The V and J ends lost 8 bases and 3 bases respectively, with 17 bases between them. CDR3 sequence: CASYLGAGFNQPQHF. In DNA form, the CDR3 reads TGTGCCAGCTACCTGGGGGCAGGGTTCAATCAGCCCCAGCATTTT. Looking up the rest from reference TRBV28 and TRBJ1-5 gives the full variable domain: DVKVTQSSRYLVKRTGEKVFLECVQDMDHENMFWYRQDPGLGLRLIYFSYDVKMKEKGDIPEGYSVSREKKERFSLILESASTNQTSMYLCASYLGAGFNQPQHFGDGTRLSIL.

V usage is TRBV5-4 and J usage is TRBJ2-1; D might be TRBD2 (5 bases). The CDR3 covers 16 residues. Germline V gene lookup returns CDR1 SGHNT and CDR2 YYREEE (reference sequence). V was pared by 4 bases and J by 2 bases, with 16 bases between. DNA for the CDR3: TGTGCCAGCAGCCACGGAAGGGCCGGGACCTACAATGAGCAGTTCTTC. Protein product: CASSHGRAGTYNEQFF.

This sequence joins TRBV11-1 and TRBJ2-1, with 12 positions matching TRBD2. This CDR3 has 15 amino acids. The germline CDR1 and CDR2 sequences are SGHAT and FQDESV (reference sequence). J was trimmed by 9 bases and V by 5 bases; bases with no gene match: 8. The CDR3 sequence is CASSPTSGRRIEQFF. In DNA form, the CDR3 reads TGTGCCAGCAGCCCCACTAGCGGGAGGAGGATTGAGCAGTTCTTC.

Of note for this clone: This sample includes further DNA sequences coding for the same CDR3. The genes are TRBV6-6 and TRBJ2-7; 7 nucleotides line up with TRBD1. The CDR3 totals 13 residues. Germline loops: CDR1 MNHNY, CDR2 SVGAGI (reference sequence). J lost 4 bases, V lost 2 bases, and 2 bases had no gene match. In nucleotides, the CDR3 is TGTGCCAGCAGTTACAGCAGGGGGTACGAGCAGTACTTC. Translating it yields CASSYSRGYEQYF.

The CDR3 coding sequence is TGCGCCAGCCTCCCCGAGCCAGGACAGCCAGCGGATACGCAGTATTTT. This sequence encodes CASLPEPGQPADTQYF. The rearrangement uses TRBV5-1 and TRBJ2-3, with D perhaps TRBD1 (6 bases). The CDR3 has 16 amino acids. The germline gives CDR1 SGHRS, CDR2 YFSETQ. With 7 bases removed from V and 6 bases from J, the gap between germline ends came to 24 bases.

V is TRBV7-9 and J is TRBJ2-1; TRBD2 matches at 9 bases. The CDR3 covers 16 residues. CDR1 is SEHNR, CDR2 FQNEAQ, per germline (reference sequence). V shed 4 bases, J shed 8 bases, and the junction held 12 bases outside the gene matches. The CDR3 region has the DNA TGTGCCAGCAGCTCCTGGGTCATAGCGGGAGTCTATGAGCAGTTCTTC. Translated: CASSSWVIAGVYEQFF.

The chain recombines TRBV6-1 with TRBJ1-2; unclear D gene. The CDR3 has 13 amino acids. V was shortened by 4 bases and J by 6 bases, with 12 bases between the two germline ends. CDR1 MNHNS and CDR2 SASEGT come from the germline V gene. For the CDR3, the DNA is TGTGCCAGCAGTGTCCCCCGCGTCGATGGCTACACCTTC. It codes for CASSVPRVDGYTF.

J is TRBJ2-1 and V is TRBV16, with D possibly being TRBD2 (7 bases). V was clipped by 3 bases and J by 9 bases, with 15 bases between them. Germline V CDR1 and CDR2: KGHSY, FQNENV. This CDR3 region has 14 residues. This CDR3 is CASSQSRGGREQFF. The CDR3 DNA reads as TGTGCCAGCAGCCAGTCTAGGGGGGGCCGTGAGCAGTTCTTC.

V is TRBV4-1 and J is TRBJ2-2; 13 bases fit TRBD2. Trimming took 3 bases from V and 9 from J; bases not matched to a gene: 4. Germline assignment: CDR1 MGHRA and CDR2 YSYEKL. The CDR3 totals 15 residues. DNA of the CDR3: TGCGCCAGCAGCCACGGGACTAGCGGGAACCGGGAGCTGTTTTTT. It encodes CASSHGTSGNRELFF.

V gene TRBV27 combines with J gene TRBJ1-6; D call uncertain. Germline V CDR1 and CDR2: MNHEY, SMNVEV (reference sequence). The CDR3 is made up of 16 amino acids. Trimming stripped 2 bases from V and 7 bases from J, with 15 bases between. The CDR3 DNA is TGTGCCAGCAGTTTAGAACTAGGGTTAGGGAATTCACCCCTCCACTTT. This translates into CASSLELGLGNSPLHF.

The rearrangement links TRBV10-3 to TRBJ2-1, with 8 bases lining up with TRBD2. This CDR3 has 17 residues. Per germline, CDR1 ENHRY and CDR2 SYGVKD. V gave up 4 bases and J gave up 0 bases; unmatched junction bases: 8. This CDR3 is CAISGPERGNSYNEQFF. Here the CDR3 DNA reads TGTGCCATCAGTGGCCCGGAGCGGGGGAACTCCTACAATGAGCAGTTCTTC.

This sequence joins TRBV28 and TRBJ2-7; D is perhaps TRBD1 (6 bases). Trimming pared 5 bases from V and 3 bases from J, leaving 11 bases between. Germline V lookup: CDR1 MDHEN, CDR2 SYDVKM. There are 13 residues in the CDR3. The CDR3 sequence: CASSPTGVYEQYF. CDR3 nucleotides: TGTGCCAGCAGTCCGACAGGAGTCTACGAGCAGTACTTC.

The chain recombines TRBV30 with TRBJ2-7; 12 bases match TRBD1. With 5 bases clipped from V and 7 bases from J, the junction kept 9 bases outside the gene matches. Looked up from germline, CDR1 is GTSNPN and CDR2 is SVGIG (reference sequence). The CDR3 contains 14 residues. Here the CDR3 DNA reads TGTGCCTGGGGACGGGACAGGGGGCCGCGGGAGCAGTACTTC. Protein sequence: CAWGRDRGPREQYF.

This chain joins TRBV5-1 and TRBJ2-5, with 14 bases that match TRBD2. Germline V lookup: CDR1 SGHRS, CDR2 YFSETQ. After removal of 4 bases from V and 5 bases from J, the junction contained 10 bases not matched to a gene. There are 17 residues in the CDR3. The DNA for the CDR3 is TGCGCCAGCAGCCCCCCGGGACTAGCGGGAGATTGGGAGACCCAGTACTTC. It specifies CASSPPGLAGDWETQYF.

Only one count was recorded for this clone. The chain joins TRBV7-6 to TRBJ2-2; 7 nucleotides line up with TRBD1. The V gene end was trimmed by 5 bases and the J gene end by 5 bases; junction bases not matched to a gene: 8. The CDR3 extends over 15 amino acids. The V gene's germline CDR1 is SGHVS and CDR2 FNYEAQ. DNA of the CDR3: TGTGCCAGCAGCCCCCAGGACAGGAGAACCGGGGAGCTGTTTTTT. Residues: CASSPQDRRTGELFF.

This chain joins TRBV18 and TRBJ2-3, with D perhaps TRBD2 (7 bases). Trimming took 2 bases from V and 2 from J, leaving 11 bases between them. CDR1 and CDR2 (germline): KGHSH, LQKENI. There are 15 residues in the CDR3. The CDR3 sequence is CASSPSGGYTDTQYF. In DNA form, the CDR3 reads TGTGCCAGCTCACCATCGGGGGGCTACACAGATACGCAGTATTTT.

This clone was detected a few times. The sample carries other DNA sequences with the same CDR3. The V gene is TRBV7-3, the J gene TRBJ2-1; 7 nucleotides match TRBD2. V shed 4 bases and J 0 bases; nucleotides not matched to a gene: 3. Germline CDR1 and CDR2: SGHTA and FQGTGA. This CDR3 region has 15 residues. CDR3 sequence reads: CASSYLAGSYNEQFF. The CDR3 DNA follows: TGTGCCAGCAGCTACTTAGCGGGCTCCTACAATGAGCAGTTCTTC. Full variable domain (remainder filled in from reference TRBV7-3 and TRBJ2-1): GAGVSQTPSNKVTEKGKYVELRCDPISGHTALYWYRQSLGQGPEFLIYFQGTGAADDSGLPNDRFFAVRPEGSVSTLKIQRTERGDSAVYLCASSYLAGSYNEQFFGPGTRLTVL.

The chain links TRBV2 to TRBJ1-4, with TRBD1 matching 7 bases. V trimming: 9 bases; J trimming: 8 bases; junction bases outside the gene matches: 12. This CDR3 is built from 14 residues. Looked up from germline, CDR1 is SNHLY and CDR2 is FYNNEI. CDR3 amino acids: CARGVRDRREKLFF. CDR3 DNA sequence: TGTGCCAGGGGGGTTCGGGACAGAAGGGAAAAACTGTTTTTT.

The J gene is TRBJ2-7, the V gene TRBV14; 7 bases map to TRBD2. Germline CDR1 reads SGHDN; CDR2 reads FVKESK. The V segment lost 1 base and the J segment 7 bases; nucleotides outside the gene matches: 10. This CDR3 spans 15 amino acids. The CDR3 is CASSQAGWREYEQYF. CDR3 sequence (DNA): TGTGCCAGCAGCCAAGCAGGGTGGCGGGAGTATGAGCAGTACTTC.

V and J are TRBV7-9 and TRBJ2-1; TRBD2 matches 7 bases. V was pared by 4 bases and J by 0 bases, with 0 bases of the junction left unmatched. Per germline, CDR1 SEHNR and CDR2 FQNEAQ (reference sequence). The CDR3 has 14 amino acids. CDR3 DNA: TGTGCCAGCAGCTGGACTAGCTCCTACAATGAGCAGTTCTTC. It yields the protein CASSWTSSYNEQFF.

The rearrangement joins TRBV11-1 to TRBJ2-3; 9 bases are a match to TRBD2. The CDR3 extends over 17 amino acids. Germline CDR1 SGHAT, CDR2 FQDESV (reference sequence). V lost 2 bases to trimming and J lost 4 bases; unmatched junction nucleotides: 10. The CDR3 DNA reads TGTGCCAGCAGCTTACTCGGCCTTCGGACTAGCGCAGATACGCAGTATTTT. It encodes CASSLLGLRTSADTQYF. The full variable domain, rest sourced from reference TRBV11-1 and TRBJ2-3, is EAEVAQSPRYKITEKSQAVAFWCDPISGHATLYWYRQILGQGPELLVQFQDESVVDDSQLPKDRFSAERLKGVDSTLKIQPAELGDSAMYLCASSLLGLRTSADTQYFGPGTRLTVL.

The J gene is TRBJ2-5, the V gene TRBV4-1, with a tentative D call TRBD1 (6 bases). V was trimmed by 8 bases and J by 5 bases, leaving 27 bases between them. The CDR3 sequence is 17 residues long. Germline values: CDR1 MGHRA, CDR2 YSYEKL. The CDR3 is CASDRPLTYRDLETQYF. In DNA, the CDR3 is TGCGCCAGCGACCGCCCTCTTACGTACAGGGATCTCGAGACCCAGTACTTC.

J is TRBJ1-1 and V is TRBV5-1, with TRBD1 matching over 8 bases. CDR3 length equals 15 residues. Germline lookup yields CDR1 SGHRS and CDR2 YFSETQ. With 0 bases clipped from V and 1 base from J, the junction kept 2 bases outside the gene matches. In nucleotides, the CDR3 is TGCGCCAGCAGCTTGGCCGGGACAGGGAACACTGAAGCTTTCTTT. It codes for CASSLAGTGNTEAFF.

The CDR3 sequence is CASSLGLAGAVEQFF. The CDR3 nucleotides are TGCGCCAGCAGCTTGGGTCTAGCGGGAGCGGTTGAGCAGTTCTTC. V is TRBV5-1 and J is TRBJ2-1, with 10 bases fitting TRBD2. CDR1 and CDR2 (germline): SGHRS, YFSETQ. V lost 0 bases, J lost 9 bases, and 6 bases stayed unmatched. CDR3 size: 15 residues.

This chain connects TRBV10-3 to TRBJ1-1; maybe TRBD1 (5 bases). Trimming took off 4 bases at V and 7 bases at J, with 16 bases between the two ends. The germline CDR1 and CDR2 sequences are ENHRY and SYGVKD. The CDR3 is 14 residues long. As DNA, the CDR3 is TGTGCCATCAGTGCCAGAGGAGGGGCTGGTGAAGCTTTCTTT. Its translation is CAISARGGAGEAFF.

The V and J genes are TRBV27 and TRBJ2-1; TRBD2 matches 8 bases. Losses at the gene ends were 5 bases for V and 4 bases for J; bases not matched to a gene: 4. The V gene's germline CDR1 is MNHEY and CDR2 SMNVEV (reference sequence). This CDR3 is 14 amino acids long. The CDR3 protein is CASSLAGYYNEQFF. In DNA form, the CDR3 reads TGTGCCAGCAGTCTAGCGGGCTATTACAATGAGCAGTTCTTC.

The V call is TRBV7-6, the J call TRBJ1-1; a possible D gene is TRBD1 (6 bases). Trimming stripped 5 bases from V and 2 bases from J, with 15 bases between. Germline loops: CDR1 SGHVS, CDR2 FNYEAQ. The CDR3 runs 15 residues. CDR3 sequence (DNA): TGTGCCAGCAGCCCTCAACAGGGCACCAACACTGAAGCTTTCTTT. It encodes CASSPQQGTNTEAFF.